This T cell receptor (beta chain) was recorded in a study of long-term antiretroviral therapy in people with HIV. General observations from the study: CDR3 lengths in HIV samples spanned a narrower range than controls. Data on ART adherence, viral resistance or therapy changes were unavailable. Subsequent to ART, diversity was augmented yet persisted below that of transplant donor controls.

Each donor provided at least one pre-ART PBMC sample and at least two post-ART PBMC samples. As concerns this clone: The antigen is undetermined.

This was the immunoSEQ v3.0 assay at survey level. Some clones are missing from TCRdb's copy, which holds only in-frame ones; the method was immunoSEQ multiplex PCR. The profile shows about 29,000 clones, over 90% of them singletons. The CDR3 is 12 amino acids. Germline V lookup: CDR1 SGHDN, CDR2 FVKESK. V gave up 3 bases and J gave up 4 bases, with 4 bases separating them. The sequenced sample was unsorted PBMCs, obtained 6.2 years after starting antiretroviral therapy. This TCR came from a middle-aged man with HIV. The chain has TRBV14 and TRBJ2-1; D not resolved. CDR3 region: CASSQSYNEQFF. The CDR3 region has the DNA TGTGCCAGCAGCCAGTCGTACAATGAGCAGTTCTTC.